The clone carrying this T cell receptor beta chain has ten or more counts. Antigen specificity is unknown. The sample originates from a study of Graves' ophthalmopathy and Graves' hyperthyroidism. Overall study results and limits: The model flagged ophthalmopathy progression at more than 70% sensitivity and 72% to 75% specificity.

Germline CDR1 reads MNHNS; CDR2 reads SASEGT. The CDR3 is 14 amino acids. V gave up 1 base and J gave up 3 bases, with 9 bases separating them. As the template, RNA transcripts were used to amplify TCR beta CDR3 regions. An initial RT-PCR round employing HTBI primers preceded a second-round multiplex PCR. Each CDR3 protein is one row after TCRdb ran MiXCR on the multiplex PCR reads. The sample lists about 480,000 distinct CDR3 sequences, 13% to 15% occurring once. Ophthalmopathy donors were characterized by moderate-to-severe activity, CAS of at least 3, NOSPECS of at least 4, and duration under 3 months. Exclusion criteria comprised other autoimmune diseases, uncontrolled infections, pregnancy or lactation in patients.

The sequencing input was blood. The gene calls are TRBV6-1 and TRBJ2-5; D gene uncertain. The sequence was collected from a woman in her twenties or thirties with Graves' ophthalmopathy. CDR3 coding DNA: TGTGCCAGCAGTGAAGTATACTCAAAAGAGACCCAGTACTTC. Residues: CASSEVYSKETQYF.